The 24 T cell receptor beta chains below come from one sample, sequenced in a study of blood T cell repertoires in COVID-19. TCRdb's copy holds only in-frame clones and misses some; the assay was immunoSEQ multiplex PCR. The top ten clones hold approximately 6.5% of a sample with 220,000 or so clones, roughly 84% of them seen once. The sample was PBMCs or T cells enriched from blood (not recorded which). The source is a woman in her thirties or forties who had recovered from COVID-19.

V is TRBV2 and J is TRBJ2-2; perhaps TRBD2 as D (5 bases). This CDR3 contains 14 residues. V was trimmed by 7 bases and J by 4 bases, leaving 13 bases between them. Germline V CDR1 and CDR2: SNHLY, FYNNEI. Written as DNA, the CDR3 is TGTGCCAGCACCGGAGCGGAATTCACCGGGGAGCTGTTTTTT. Translation gives CASTGAEFTGELFF.

The rearrangement links TRBV19 to TRBJ1-2; D unclear. The CDR3 runs 12 residues. Germline lookup yields CDR1 LNHDA and CDR2 SQIVND (reference sequence). The V end lost 3 bases, the J end lost 7 bases, and 9 bases lay between the germline ends. The CDR3 here is CASSMGELGYTF. CDR3 DNA: TGTGCCAGTAGTATGGGAGAACTTGGCTACACCTTC.

This chain connects TRBV6-1 to TRBJ2-7, with D possibly matching TRBD2 (5 bases). Germline V CDR1 and CDR2: MNHNS, SASEGT. V lost 2 bases to trimming and J lost 0 bases, with 14 bases between them. The CDR3 is 16 residues long. CDR3 sequence: CASSEFFRGSSYEQYF. CDR3 bases: TGTGCCAGCAGTGAATTTTTTCGGGGTAGCTCCTACGAGCAGTACTTC.

V usage is TRBV24-1 and J usage is TRBJ2-3; 8 positions match TRBD1. After removal of 5 bases from V and 4 bases from J, the junction contained 19 bases not matched to a gene. The CDR3 is 19 residues long. Germline V gives CDR1 KGHDR, CDR2 SFDVKD. The CDR3 coding sequence is TGTGCCACCAGTGGTAGTCATATACCTCGGACAGGGAGTGCAGATACGCAGTATTTT. Translated, it gives CATSGSHIPRTGSADTQYF.

The CDR3 loop reads CASSSTGAAGQPQHF. CDR3 nucleotide sequence: TGCGCCAGCAGCTCGACAGGGGCAGCTGGTCAGCCCCAGCATTTT. The chain has TRBV5-1 and TRBJ1-5, with 8 bases aligning to TRBD1. CDR1 is SGHRS, CDR2 YFSETQ, per germline. J was trimmed by 6 bases and V by 3 bases; bases with no gene match: 8. This CDR3 is built from 15 residues.

The chain is built from TRBV28 and TRBJ2-2; D remains unclear. Germline V gives CDR1 MDHEN, CDR2 SYDVKM. V shed 5 bases and J shed 3 bases, with 7 bases lying between them. This CDR3 is 13 amino acids long. CDR3 DNA sequence: TGTGCCAGCAGTCCGAGGTACACCGGGGAGCTGTTTTTT. As protein: CASSPRYTGELFF. Variable domain in full (rest from reference TRBV28 and TRBJ2-2): DVKVTQSSRYLVKRTGEKVFLECVQDMDHENMFWYRQDPGLGLRLIYFSYDVKMKEKGDIPEGYSVSREKKERFSLILESASTNQTSMYLCASSPRYTGELFFGEGSRLTVL.

The chain carries TRBV6-5 and TRBJ2-5; 12 nucleotides match TRBD2. Per the germline V gene, CDR1 is MNHEY and CDR2 is SVGAGI. Trimming took 2 bases from V and 3 from J; bases not matched to a gene: 4. The length of the CDR3 is 16 residues. CDR3: CASSYHRTSGEETQYF. The CDR3 DNA reads as TGTGCCAGCAGTTACCATAGGACTAGCGGGGAAGAGACCCAGTACTTC.

V usage is TRBV4-1 and J usage is TRBJ2-1; 8 bases agree with TRBD2. This CDR3 comprises 15 residues. Germline CDR1 reads MGHRA; CDR2 reads YSYEKL. The trim removed 4 bases at V and 8 bases at J, leaving 10 bases unmatched. The CDR3 sequence: CASSPTSDERDEQFF. The CDR3 DNA sequence: TGCGCCAGCAGCCCGACTAGCGACGAGCGGGATGAGCAGTTCTTC.

V usage is TRBV5-1 and J usage is TRBJ2-3; D is unclear. CDR1 is SGHRS, CDR2 YFSETQ, per germline. Deletions cut 0 bases from V and 2 bases from J, with 7 bases between. CDR3 size: 14 residues. DNA of the CDR3: TGCGCCAGCAGCTTGGCCAGTTTCACAGATACGCAGTATTTT. Its translation is CASSLASFTDTQYF.

This chain uses TRBV18 with TRBJ2-3, with D perhaps matching TRBD2 (5 bases). CDR1 is KGHSH, CDR2 LQKENI, per germline. The CDR3 is 14 amino acids. The ends were cut back, 2 bases at V and 7 bases at J, with 13 bases in the middle. CDR3 loop: CASSPGQSGNTQYF. CDR3 sequence (DNA): TGTGCCAGCTCACCAGGGCAGTCCGGGAATACGCAGTATTTT.

V is TRBV3-1 (or the pseudogene TRBV3-2) and J is TRBJ1-5; a weak D match, TRBD1 (6 bases). The CDR3 covers 21 residues. CDR1 is LGHDT, CDR2 YNNKEL, per germline (reference sequence). The V end lost 1 base, the J end lost 0 bases, and 25 bases lay between the germline ends. The CDR3: CASSQGLVQGWDPHSNQPQHF. The CDR3 coding sequence is TGTGCCAGCAGCCAAGGCCTGGTACAGGGTTGGGACCCTCATAGCAATCAGCCCCAGCATTTT.

The gene calls are TRBV6-5 and TRBJ1-1; 11 nucleotides line up with TRBD1. Germline V CDR1 and CDR2: MNHEY, SVGAGI. The V and J ends lost 6 bases and 6 bases, in that order; junction bases with no gene match: 6. The CDR3 length is 14 residues. In DNA form, the CDR3 reads TGTGCCAGCAGGGCGGGACAGGGGGTCCCTGAAGCTTTCTTT. It is translated as CASRAGQGVPEAFF.

This clone was seen a few times. The CDR3 spells CASSLRVNTEAFF. The CDR3 region has the DNA TGTGCCAGCAGTCTCAGGGTAAACACTGAAGCTTTCTTT. The rearrangement joins TRBV2 to TRBJ1-1, with a tentative D call TRBD1 (5 bases). V dropped 5 bases and J dropped 2 bases, with 9 bases sitting between them. CDR1 is SNHLY, CDR2 FYNNEI, per germline. This CDR3 is built from 13 residues.

This sequence joins TRBV7-2 and TRBJ1-5; D gene uncertain. Germline-derived CDR1 and CDR2 are SGHTA and FQGNSA. V dropped 5 bases and J dropped 4 bases, with 15 bases sitting between them. The CDR3 has 15 amino acids. CDR3 residues: CASSPLEGPNQPQHF. The CDR3 region has the DNA TGTGCCAGCAGCCCACTCGAGGGTCCTAATCAGCCCCAGCATTTT.

The V and J genes are TRBV28 and TRBJ2-7; 7 bases line up with TRBD2. CDR3 length: 13 amino acids. From germline, CDR1 is MDHEN and CDR2 SYDVKM. Trimming at V came to 6 bases and at J to 6 bases, leaving 8 bases not matched to a gene. The CDR3 loop reads CASRGRESVEQYF. The CDR3 DNA follows: TGTGCCAGCAGGGGGCGGGAGTCTGTCGAGCAGTACTTC.

The V call is TRBV2, the J call TRBJ1-5, with TRBD1 identical over 8 bases. Germline V lookup: CDR1 SNHLY, CDR2 FYNNEI. The CDR3 is made up of 15 amino acids. The junction had 5 bases not matched to a gene; V was cut back by 4 bases and J by 3 bases. This CDR3 is CASSVPDRVNQPQHF. The CDR3 nucleotides read TGTGCCAGCAGTGTGCCGGACAGGGTCAATCAGCCCCAGCATTTT.

DNA of the CDR3: TGTGCCAGCAGCCCCCCGTCCCGAGCGGGGGAGCAGTTCTTC. This gives the protein CASSPPSRAGEQFF. V is TRBV14 and J is TRBJ2-1; 7 positions match TRBD2. The CDR3 covers 14 residues. After removal of 4 bases from V and 10 bases from J, the junction contained 10 bases not matched to a gene. Germline V gene sequence: CDR1 SGHDN, CDR2 FVKESK.

The chain has TRBV28 and TRBJ2-7, with 11 bases fitting TRBD1. The V gene end was trimmed by 4 bases and the J gene end by 9 bases; junction bases not matched to a gene: 8. Per germline, CDR1 MDHEN and CDR2 SYDVKM. The CDR3 has 14 amino acids. The CDR3 nucleotides read TGTGCCAGCAGTTCACGGGACAGGGGGATTTGGCAGTACTTC. Encoded protein: CASSSRDRGIWQYF.

The chain joins TRBV21-1 to TRBJ2-7; TRBD2 is the table's D call, not checked against the DNA. TRBV21-1 constitutes a pseudogene. The CDR3 spans 15 residues. The CDR3 DNA reads as TGTGCCAGGCCGAGGGCGGACTCAAGCTCCTACGAGCAGTACTTC. This translates into CARPRADSSSYEQYF.

The chain recombines TRBV3-1 (or the pseudogene TRBV3-2) with TRBJ2-3; the match to TRBD2 covers 8 bases. V lost 1 base to trimming and J lost 4 bases; unmatched junction nucleotides: 10. CDR3 length: 17 residues. Germline assignment: CDR1 LGHDT and CDR2 YNNKEL (reference sequence). CDR3 in DNA: TGTGCCAGCAGCCAAGTTTATACGGGAGCGGGGGCAGATACGCAGTATTTT. This sequence encodes CASSQVYTGAGADTQYF.

The V call is TRBV27, the J call TRBJ2-7; 7 nucleotides line up with TRBD1. Trimming at V came to 6 bases and at J to 4 bases, leaving 15 bases not matched to a gene. The germline gives CDR1 MNHEY, CDR2 SMNVEV (reference sequence). The CDR3 spans 16 residues. DNA of the CDR3: TGTGCCAGCAGCCCCAGCATAGGACAGGCAAGGTACGAGCAGTACTTC. This encodes CASSPSIGQARYEQYF.

This clone showed up just once. The CDR3 DNA reads as TGTGCCTGGAGGGCAGGGATACGTGAAAAACTGTTTTTT. Translating it yields CAWRAGIREKLFF. The chain is built from TRBV30 and TRBJ1-4, with D tentatively TRBD1 (5 bases). The CDR3 spans 13 residues. Per germline, CDR1 GTSNPN and CDR2 SVGIG (reference sequence). The V end was cut by 3 bases, the J end by 7 bases, with 12 bases between.

The table lists this clone with a few counts. This chain links TRBV27 with TRBJ1-2; D might be TRBD1 (6 bases). This CDR3 has 14 residues. V gave up 2 bases and J gave up 0 bases, with 7 bases separating them. The germline V gene encodes CDR1 MNHEY and CDR2 SMNVEV (reference sequence). Written as DNA, the CDR3 is TGTGCCAGCAGTTTAACAGGGTCTAACTATGGCTACACCTTC. Amino acids: CASSLTGSNYGYTF.

The CDR3 nucleotides read TGTGCCAGCAGCTCGACGGGAGATACGCAGTATTTT. Protein: CASSSTGDTQYF. This chain joins TRBV5-4 and TRBJ2-3; no clear D. The germline V and J ends were trimmed by 3 bases and 5 bases, with 7 bases remaining between them. The CDR3 is 12 amino acids. Germline loops: CDR1 SGHNT, CDR2 YYREEE (reference sequence).